Below, 20 T cell receptor beta chains from the same sample are listed, as sequenced in a study of cytomegalovirus exposure and HLA in healthy donors. The PCR was carried out with 60 Vbeta primers and 13 Jbeta primers. Here immunoSEQ multiplex PCR was the method, and the copy in TCRdb shows in-frame clones only, minus some. The sample consists of approximately 100,000 clones, more than 65% of them appearing once. The material sequenced was PBMCs. The receptors shown here come from a man aged 35 to 55 in good health and CMV-seropositive.

J is TRBJ1-6 and V is TRBV7-3; possible D gene TRBD1, 5 bases. The V end was cut by 4 bases, the J end by 0 bases, with 13 bases between. Per the germline V gene, CDR1 is SGHTA and CDR2 is FQGTGA. The CDR3 is 17 residues long. As DNA, the CDR3 is TGTGCCAGCAGCTGGGGCCCGCAGGGCTCCTATAATTCACCCCTCCACTTT. This codes for CASSWGPQGSYNSPLHF.

The chain recombines TRBV9 with TRBJ1-2, with 8 bases matching TRBD1. The V and J ends lost 4 bases and 0 bases, in that order; junction bases with no gene match: 14. This CDR3 has 18 residues. Per the germline V gene, CDR1 is SGDLS and CDR2 is YYNGEE. CDR3 loop: CASSLETRGRGANYGYTF. CDR3 DNA sequence: TGTGCCAGCAGCCTCGAAACCAGGGGGCGCGGAGCTAACTATGGCTACACCTTC.

The rearrangement uses TRBV5-4 and TRBJ2-5; 10 bases line up with TRBD2. V shed 4 bases, J shed 3 bases, and the junction held 9 bases outside the gene matches. The germline V gene has CDR1 SGHNT and CDR2 YYREEE (reference sequence). The length of the CDR3 is 16 residues. CDR3 sequence: CASSPSGGAGKETQYF. CDR3 sequence (DNA): TGTGCCAGCAGCCCCAGCGGGGGGGCGGGAAAAGAGACCCAGTACTTC.

This rearrangement joins TRBV5-6 to TRBJ2-7; D unclear. Germline V gene data show CDR1 as SGHDT and CDR2 as YYEEEE. V gave up 4 bases and J gave up 0 bases, with 14 bases separating them. This CDR3 is built from 15 residues. This CDR3 reads CASSLRTDNSYEQYF. CDR3 nucleotide sequence: TGTGCCAGCAGCCTCCGAACCGACAACTCCTACGAGCAGTACTTC.

The gene calls are TRBV7-2 and TRBJ2-2; D remains unclear. Looked up from germline, CDR1 is SGHTA and CDR2 is FQGNSA. This CDR3 is 14 amino acids long. The V end lost 4 bases, the J end lost 5 bases, and 11 bases lay between the germline ends. The CDR3 DNA reads as TGTGCCAGCAGCTCACAACTCAGGACCGGGGAGCTGTTTTTT. It specifies CASSSQLRTGELFF.

This clone was seen a few times. The J gene is TRBJ2-6, the V gene TRBV6-6; 9 nucleotides agree with TRBD2. V lost 6 bases to trimming and J lost 4 bases; unmatched junction nucleotides: 7. There are 16 residues in the CDR3. The germline gives CDR1 MNHNY, CDR2 SVGAGI (reference sequence). CDR3 region: CASRREGAAGANVLTF. CDR3 nucleotide sequence: TGTGCCAGCAGGCGGGAGGGGGCCGCCGGGGCCAACGTCCTGACTTTC.

Only a few counts were recorded for this clone. This chain uses TRBV27 with TRBJ2-7; D is possibly TRBD1 (5 bases). The CDR3 has 12 residues. V lost 7 bases and J 7 bases, leaving 14 bases between the germline ends. Germline CDR1 MNHEY, CDR2 SMNVEV (reference sequence). CDR3 sequence reads: CASTGPQDEQYF. The CDR3, as DNA: TGTGCCAGCACGGGCCCACAGGATGAGCAGTACTTC.

This rearrangement joins TRBV5-5 to TRBJ1-4; possible D gene TRBD1, 6 bases. The CDR3 length is 14 residues. Germline CDR1 is SGHKS and CDR2 is YYEKEE (reference sequence). Trimming left V 0 bases short and J 5 bases short, with 8 bases between. DNA for the CDR3: TGTGCCAGCAGCTTGGTACAGGGAAATGAAAAACTGTTTTTT. Its translation: CASSLVQGNEKLFF.

Only one count was recorded for this clone. V is TRBV7-3 and J is TRBJ1-2; 8 bases match TRBD1. There are 13 residues in the CDR3. V lost 6 bases to trimming and J lost 4 bases; unmatched junction nucleotides: 4. Per the germline V gene, CDR1 is SGHTA and CDR2 is FQGTGA. Here the CDR3 DNA reads TGTGCCAGCAGACCAGGGGGCGGCTATGGCTACACCTTC. It is translated as CASRPGGGYGYTF.

This clone came up once. The V call is TRBV10-3, the J call TRBJ2-5, with 10 bases aligning to TRBD2. CDR1 and CDR2 (germline): ENHRY, SYGVKD. V shed 0 bases and J 1 base; nucleotides not matched to a gene: 8. The CDR3 contains 18 residues. CDR3 bases: TGTGCCATCAGTGAGTCTTTAGGGACTAGCGTATCCCAAGAGACCCAGTACTTC. Translating it yields CAISESLGTSVSQETQYF.

This clone came up a few times. This chain uses TRBV28 with TRBJ1-5; D remains unclear. The V gene lost 7 bases and the J gene lost 4 bases, with 8 bases spanning the gap. The CDR3 contains 12 residues. In germline, CDR1 is MDHEN, CDR2 SYDVKM. CDR3 nucleotide sequence: TGTGCCAGCATGGAGGCAAATCAGCCCCAGCATTTT. Translated: CASMEANQPQHF. The full variable domain, in which reference TRBV28 and TRBJ1-5 provide the parts outside the CDR3, is DVKVTQSSRYLVKRTGEKVFLECVQDMDHENMFWYRQDPGLGLRLIYFSYDVKMKEKGDIPEGYSVSREKKERFSLILESASTNQTSMYLCASMEANQPQHFGDGTRLSIL.

This chain joins TRBV5-1 and TRBJ2-7; 7 bases match TRBD1. The germline V gene has CDR1 SGHRS and CDR2 YFSETQ. The CDR3 totals 14 residues. V lost 7 bases, J lost 5 bases, and 12 bases stayed unmatched. CDR3 sequence: CASSRTGDLDEQYF. CDR3 sequence (DNA): TGCGCCAGCTCGCGAACAGGGGATCTGGACGAGCAGTACTTC.

CDR3 protein: CASSRGQGTPLGYTF. The DNA of the CDR3 is TGTGCCAGCAGCAGAGGACAGGGTACCCCGCTGGGCTACACCTTC. The chain is built from TRBV5-4 and TRBJ1-2; 8 bases fit TRBD1. V was clipped by 4 bases and J by 8 bases; unmatched bases: 13. The germline gives CDR1 SGHNT, CDR2 YYREEE (reference sequence). The CDR3 totals 15 residues.

The chain couples TRBV9 to TRBJ2-3; the match to TRBD2 covers 10 bases. The V gene's germline CDR1 is SGDLS and CDR2 YYNGEE. V shed 3 bases, J shed 1 base, and the junction held 5 bases outside the gene matches. The CDR3 consists of 16 residues. CDR3 bases: TGTGCCAGCAGCGCCACCCTAGCGGGGGGCACAGATACGCAGTATTTT. Translated: CASSATLAGGTDTQYF. The variable domain in full, completed from reference TRBV9 and TRBJ2-3, reads DSGVTQTPKHLITATGQRVTLRCSPRSGDLSVYWYQQSLDQGLQFLIQYYNGEERAKGNILERFSAQQFPDLHSELNLSSLELGDSALYFCASSATLAGGTDTQYFGPGTRLTVL.

The chain couples TRBV7-9 to TRBJ2-7; 10 positions agree with TRBD1. Germline CDR1 SEHNR, CDR2 FQNEAQ (reference sequence). This CDR3 region has 16 residues. V dropped 5 bases and J dropped 3; count of bases not matched to a gene: 10. In nucleotides, the CDR3 is TGTGCCAGCAGCCCGCGACAGGGGGCCAATCTCTACGAGCAGTACTTC. As protein: CASSPRQGANLYEQYF.

The J gene is TRBJ2-3, the V gene TRBV4-2; 8 nucleotides align to TRBD2. The ends lost 1 base at V and 0 bases at J; junction bases unmatched: 0. Germline-derived CDR1 and CDR2 are LGHNA and YNFKEQ. The CDR3 is made up of 15 amino acids. CDR3: CASSQVAGSTDTQYF. CDR3 in DNA: TGTGCCAGCAGCCAAGTAGCGGGGAGCACAGATACGCAGTATTTT.

This clone was picked up one time. The chain combines TRBV30 with TRBJ1-1; D perhaps matches TRBD1 (5 bases). Germline loops: CDR1 GTSNPN, CDR2 SVGIG (reference sequence). The CDR3 has 13 residues. With 1 base removed from V and 3 bases from J, the gap between germline ends came to 9 bases. The CDR3 spells CAWSEQGYTEAFF. CDR3 DNA: TGTGCCTGGAGTGAGCAGGGTTACACTGAAGCTTTCTTT.

The CDR3 reads CASSAMDRGDGYTF. In DNA form, the CDR3 reads TGTGCCAGCAGCGCCATGGACAGGGGGGATGGCTACACCTTC. This chain uses TRBV2 with TRBJ1-2, with 10 bases matching TRBD1. J lost 6 bases, V lost 6 bases, and 7 bases had no gene match. Germline V gives CDR1 SNHLY, CDR2 FYNNEI. This CDR3 contains 14 residues. Based on the CDR3 plus reference TRBV2 and TRBJ1-2, the full variable domain is EPEVTQTPSHQVTQMGQEVILRCVPISNHLYFYWYRQILGQKVEFLVSFYNNEISEKSEIFDDQFSVERPDGSNFTLKIRSTKLEDSAMYFCASSAMDRGDGYTFGSGTRLTVV.

This clone was detected only a few times. The chain carries TRBV7-2 and TRBJ1-3, with 7 nucleotides matching TRBD1. Unmatched junction bases numbered 10, after V lost 5 bases and J lost 0 bases. There are 17 residues in the CDR3. Looked up from germline, CDR1 is SGHTA and CDR2 is FQGNSA. CDR3 amino acids: CASSPRDSPLSGNTIYF. CDR3 sequence (DNA): TGTGCCAGCAGCCCTCGGGACAGTCCCCTCTCTGGAAACACCATATATTTT.

This sequence joins TRBV7-2 and TRBJ1-6, with D unclear. This CDR3 region has 15 residues. Between the trimmed V and J ends, which lost 5 bases and 7 bases, there was a span of 15 bases. The germline CDR1 and CDR2 sequences are SGHTA and FQGNSA. The CDR3 protein is CASSAAPGMNSPLHF. DNA for the CDR3: TGTGCCAGCAGCGCAGCGCCGGGAATGAATTCACCCCTCCACTTT.